One TCR beta chain is described in this entry. Assay used: immunoSEQ multiplex PCR; TCRdb lists only in-frame clones, some missing. The table has under 250,000 clones, approximately 80% seen once; the top ten hold 5% to 7%. V lost 0 bases to trimming and J lost 7 bases, with 18 bases between them. The CDR3 is made up of 16 amino acids. The germline gives CDR1 SGHAT, CDR2 FQNNGV. This record belongs to a study of blood T cell repertoires in COVID-19. This rearrangement joins TRBV11-2 to TRBJ1-2, with D possibly TRBD1 on 5 matching bases. Sample: peripheral blood. This TCR was sampled from a woman aged 55-75 years with active or convalescent COVID-19. This CDR3 reads CASSLDGGGILGGYTF. Written as DNA, the CDR3 is TGTGCCAGCAGCTTAGATGGTGGGGGGATCCTGGGTGGCTACACCTTC.